These T cell receptor beta chains were read from a single sample in a study of control samples from healthy donors and cancer patients. TCRdb's table, derived via immunoSEQ multiplex PCR, lists solely in-frame clones and lacks some. The data hold approximately 190,000 clones, with approximately 91% observed a single time. Sequenced: blood. The receptors shown here come from a man under 40 in good health. CDR3s include the opening cysteine and the closing phenylalanine or tryptophan. The order of the fields is clone size, V gene, D gene, J gene, CDR3 DNA, CDR3 protein. A D gene is named only where the DNA matches it firmly. Expanded clones get a size class; other rows say once, few or many, or leave the size out.

>.|TRBV30|.|TRBJ2-7
TGTGCCTGGAGTGTTGGGGTACACGAGCAGTACTTC
CAWSVGVHEQYF
>.|TRBV20-1|.|TRBJ2-2
TGCAGTGCTAGTGGAAGGGCAACGAACACCGGGGAGCTGTTTTTT
CSASGRATNTGELFF
>once|TRBV7-8|TRBD2|TRBJ2-1
TGTGCCAGCAGGCCTCCGGGACTAGCGAACAATGAGCAGTTCTTC
CASRPPGLANNEQFF
>once|TRBV19|.|TRBJ2-1
TGTGCCAGTACCTCACTGGAAATCGGCAATGAGCAGTTCTTC
CASTSLEIGNEQFF
>.|TRBV18|.|TRBJ1-4
TGTGCCAGCCGGGACGCGGCTAATGAAAAACTGTTTTTT
CASRDAANEKLFF
>.|TRBV6-7|.|TRBJ1-6
TGTGCCAGCAGTTACTCGATCATTAGTCCGTCTTCACCCCTCCACTTT
CASSYSIISPSSPLHF
>few|TRBV30|.|TRBJ1-5
TGTGCCTGGAGTGTGACTTTAAGGGGCACCCAGCATTTT
CAWSVTLRGTQHF
>.|TRBV7-9|TRBD1|TRBJ2-7
TGTGCCAGCAGCTTAGGACAGGGGGCTCAGTACGAGCAGTACTTC
CASSLGQGAQYEQYF
>.|TRBV5-1|.|TRBJ1-2
TGCGCCAGCAGCGGCGACCTGGAAAAAGCTAACTATGGCTACACCTTC
CASSGDLEKANYGYTF
>.|TRBV7-8|.|TRBJ2-7
TGTGCCAGCAGCTCCCCCCCCGCAGGGATCCACGAGCAGTACTTC
CASSSPPAGIHEQYF
>.|TRBV5-6|.|TRBJ1-2
TGTGCCAGCAGCTTGGGGTCGGCAGGGAGGAGTGGCTACACCTTC
CASSLGSAGRSGYTF
>.|TRBV7-9|TRBD1|TRBJ2-5
TGTGCCAGCAGCAAGGGACAGAACCAAGAGACCCAGTACTTC
CASSKGQNQETQYF
>.|TRBV9|.|TRBJ1-1
TGTGCCAGCAGCGAGGGGACTGAAGCTTTCTTT
CASSEGTEAFF
>once|TRBV4-1|.|TRBJ1-4
TGCGCCAGCAGCCGAACCCGGCTACCAGGGGAAAAACTGTTTTTT
CASSRTRLPGEKLFF
>.|TRBV12-3/TRBV12-4|.|TRBJ2-7
TGTGCCAGCAGTTTAGCGGGGTACGAGCAGTACTTC
CASSLAGYEQYF
>.|TRBV7-6|.|TRBJ1-6
TGTGCCAGCTCCGGGGGATCCTATAATTCACCCCTCCACTTT
CASSGGSYNSPLHF